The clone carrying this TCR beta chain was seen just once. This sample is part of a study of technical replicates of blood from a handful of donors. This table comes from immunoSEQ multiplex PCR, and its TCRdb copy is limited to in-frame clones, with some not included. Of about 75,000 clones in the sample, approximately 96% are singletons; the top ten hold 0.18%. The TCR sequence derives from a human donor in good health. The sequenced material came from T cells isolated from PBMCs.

This chain's CDR3 is CASSLFRGNNQPQHF. The CDR3 nucleotides are TGTGCCAGCAGTTTATTCCGGGGAAACAATCAGCCCCAGCATTTT. The chain recombines TRBV27 with TRBJ1-5; D is unresolved. With 1 base removed from V and 3 bases from J, the gap between germline ends came to 10 bases. Germline-derived CDR1 and CDR2 are MNHEY and SMNVEV (reference sequence). This CDR3 contains 15 residues.